This TCR beta chain was captured in a study of T cells in Graves' hyperthyroidism and ophthalmopathy. It was RNA transcripts that yielded the amplified TCR beta CDR3 regions. Primed by the HTBI set, a first-round RT-PCR was run on the TCR CDR3. TCRdb reprocessed the multiplex PCR reads with MiXCR, giving one entry per CDR3 protein. The sample comprises around 420,000 distinct CDR3 sequences, 15% to 19% of which are singletons, and roughly 15% rests with the top ten. There are many counts of this clonotype. Absence of ophthalmopathy progression within 18 months defined stable Graves' hyperthyroidism. Reasons for excluding patients were uncontrolled infection, other autoimmune disease, pregnancy or lactation. The TCR was taken from a woman aged 18-29 years with Graves' hyperthyroidism. The sequenced sample was blood.

CDR3 DNA sequence: TGTGCCAGCAGCTCACCGGGACTCGACGACGAGCAGTACTTC. Its protein is CASSSPGLDDEQYF. This chain uses TRBV7-9 with TRBJ2-7; a possible D gene is TRBD2 (6 bases). This CDR3 spans 14 amino acids. V was clipped by 4 bases and J by 5 bases, with 15 bases between them. The germline V gene encodes CDR1 SEHNR and CDR2 FQNEAQ (reference sequence).